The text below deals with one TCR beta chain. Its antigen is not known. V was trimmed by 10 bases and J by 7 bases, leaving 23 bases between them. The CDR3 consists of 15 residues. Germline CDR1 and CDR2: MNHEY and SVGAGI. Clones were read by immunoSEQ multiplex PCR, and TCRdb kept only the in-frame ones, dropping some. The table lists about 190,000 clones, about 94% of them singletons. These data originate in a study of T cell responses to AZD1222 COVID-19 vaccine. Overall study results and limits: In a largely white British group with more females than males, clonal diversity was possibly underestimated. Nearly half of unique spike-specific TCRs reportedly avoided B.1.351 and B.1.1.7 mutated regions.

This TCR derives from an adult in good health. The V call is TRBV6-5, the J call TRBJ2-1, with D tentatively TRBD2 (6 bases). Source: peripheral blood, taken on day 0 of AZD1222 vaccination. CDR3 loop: CATRDSPSLGNEQFF. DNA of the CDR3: TGTGCCACCCGGGACTCCCCGTCCCTTGGGAATGAGCAGTTCTTC.